This record concerns one T cell receptor (beta chain) sequence. Its antigen is still unknown. Trimming removed 4 bases from V and 6 bases from J; junction bases left unmatched: 13. The germline V gene has CDR1 LGHNT and CDR2 FRNRAP. The CDR3 consists of 17 residues. This specimen belongs to a study of OX40 agonist ivuxolimab in advanced cancers. Libraries were prepared by immunoSEQ multiplex PCR; TCRdb keeps only in-frame clonotypes and omits some of them. The sample lists about 50,000 clones, roughly 84% seen once, with less than 0.75% in the top ten. Study-wide results and limits: CD8+ T cells were the subset that, on average, had more expanded clones than CD4+.

This chain connects TRBV12-5 to TRBJ2-3; 10 bases align to TRBD2. The input for sequencing was CD4+ or CD8+ T cells sorted from blood, taken in a trial of the OX40 agonist ivuxolimab. The receptor was derived from an adult with an advanced solid tumor such as melanoma, head and neck, liver or kidney cancer. CDR3 nucleotide sequence: TGTGCTAGTGGTTGGAGTCTCAGACTAGCGGGTTTTGATACGCAGTATTTT. This sequence encodes CASGWSLRLAGFDTQYF.